This T cell receptor beta chain appears in the sequencing data of a study of blood T cell repertoires in COVID-19. Study-wide context: T cells, B-cell-depleted T cells, or PBMCs supplied cDNA or gDNA.

The CDR3 consists of 15 residues. Germline values: CDR1 LGHDT, CDR2 YNNKEL (reference sequence). To note about this clone: A read error may account for a junction end that differs from germline.

TCRdb's copy holds only in-frame clones and misses some; the assay was immunoSEQ multiplex PCR. The table has tens of thousands of clones, 80% to 90% seen once. The V gene is TRBV3-1 (or the pseudogene TRBV3-2), the J gene TRBJ1-3; perhaps TRBD1 as D (5 bases). This TCR was recovered from a woman aged 55-69 years with COVID-19, enrolled during active disease. The specimen was peripheral blood. In nucleotides, the CDR3 is TGTGCCAGCAGTCAAGCAGGGCCCAGGGGAAACACCATATATTTT. Translation gives CASSQAGPRGNTIYF.